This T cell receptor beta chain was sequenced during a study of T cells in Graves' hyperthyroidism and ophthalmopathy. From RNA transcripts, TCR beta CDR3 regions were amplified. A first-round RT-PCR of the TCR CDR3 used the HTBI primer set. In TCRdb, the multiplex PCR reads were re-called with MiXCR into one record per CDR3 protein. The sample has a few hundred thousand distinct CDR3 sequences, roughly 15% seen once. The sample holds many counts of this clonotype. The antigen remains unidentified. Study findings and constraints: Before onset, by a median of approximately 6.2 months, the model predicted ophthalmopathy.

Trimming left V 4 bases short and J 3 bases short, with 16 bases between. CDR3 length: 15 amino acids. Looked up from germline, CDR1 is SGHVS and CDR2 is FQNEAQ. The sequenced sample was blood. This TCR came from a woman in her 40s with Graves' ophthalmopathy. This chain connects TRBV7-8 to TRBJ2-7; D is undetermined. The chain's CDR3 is CASSYGWVTVYEQYF. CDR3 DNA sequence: TGTGCCAGCAGCTATGGTTGGGTTACGGTCTACGAGCAGTACTTC.